This T cell receptor (beta chain) was profiled in a study of blood T cells in healthy people across ages. PCR was performed a second time for roughly 7 to 11 cycles using a sample-barcoded 5' primer and a J-beta primer mix. Using its own MiXCR run on the 5' RACE reads, TCRdb lists one record per CDR3 protein. The sample yields roughly 800,000 distinct CDR3 sequences, roughly 25% seen once. The germline V gene has CDR1 ENHRY and CDR2 SYGVKD. The CDR3 contains 13 residues. V shed 3 bases and J shed 5 bases, with 8 bases lying between them. A further study also used this sample, focusing on T cells of mothers and their children.

The specimen sequenced was blood. This receptor was taken from a boy younger than 18 in good health. The V gene is TRBV10-3, the J gene TRBJ1-5; a possible D gene is TRBD1 (5 bases). The DNA for the CDR3 is TGTGCCATCAGTGACAGGGAGGATCAGCCCCAGCATTTT. Amino acid sequence: CAISDREDQPQHF.